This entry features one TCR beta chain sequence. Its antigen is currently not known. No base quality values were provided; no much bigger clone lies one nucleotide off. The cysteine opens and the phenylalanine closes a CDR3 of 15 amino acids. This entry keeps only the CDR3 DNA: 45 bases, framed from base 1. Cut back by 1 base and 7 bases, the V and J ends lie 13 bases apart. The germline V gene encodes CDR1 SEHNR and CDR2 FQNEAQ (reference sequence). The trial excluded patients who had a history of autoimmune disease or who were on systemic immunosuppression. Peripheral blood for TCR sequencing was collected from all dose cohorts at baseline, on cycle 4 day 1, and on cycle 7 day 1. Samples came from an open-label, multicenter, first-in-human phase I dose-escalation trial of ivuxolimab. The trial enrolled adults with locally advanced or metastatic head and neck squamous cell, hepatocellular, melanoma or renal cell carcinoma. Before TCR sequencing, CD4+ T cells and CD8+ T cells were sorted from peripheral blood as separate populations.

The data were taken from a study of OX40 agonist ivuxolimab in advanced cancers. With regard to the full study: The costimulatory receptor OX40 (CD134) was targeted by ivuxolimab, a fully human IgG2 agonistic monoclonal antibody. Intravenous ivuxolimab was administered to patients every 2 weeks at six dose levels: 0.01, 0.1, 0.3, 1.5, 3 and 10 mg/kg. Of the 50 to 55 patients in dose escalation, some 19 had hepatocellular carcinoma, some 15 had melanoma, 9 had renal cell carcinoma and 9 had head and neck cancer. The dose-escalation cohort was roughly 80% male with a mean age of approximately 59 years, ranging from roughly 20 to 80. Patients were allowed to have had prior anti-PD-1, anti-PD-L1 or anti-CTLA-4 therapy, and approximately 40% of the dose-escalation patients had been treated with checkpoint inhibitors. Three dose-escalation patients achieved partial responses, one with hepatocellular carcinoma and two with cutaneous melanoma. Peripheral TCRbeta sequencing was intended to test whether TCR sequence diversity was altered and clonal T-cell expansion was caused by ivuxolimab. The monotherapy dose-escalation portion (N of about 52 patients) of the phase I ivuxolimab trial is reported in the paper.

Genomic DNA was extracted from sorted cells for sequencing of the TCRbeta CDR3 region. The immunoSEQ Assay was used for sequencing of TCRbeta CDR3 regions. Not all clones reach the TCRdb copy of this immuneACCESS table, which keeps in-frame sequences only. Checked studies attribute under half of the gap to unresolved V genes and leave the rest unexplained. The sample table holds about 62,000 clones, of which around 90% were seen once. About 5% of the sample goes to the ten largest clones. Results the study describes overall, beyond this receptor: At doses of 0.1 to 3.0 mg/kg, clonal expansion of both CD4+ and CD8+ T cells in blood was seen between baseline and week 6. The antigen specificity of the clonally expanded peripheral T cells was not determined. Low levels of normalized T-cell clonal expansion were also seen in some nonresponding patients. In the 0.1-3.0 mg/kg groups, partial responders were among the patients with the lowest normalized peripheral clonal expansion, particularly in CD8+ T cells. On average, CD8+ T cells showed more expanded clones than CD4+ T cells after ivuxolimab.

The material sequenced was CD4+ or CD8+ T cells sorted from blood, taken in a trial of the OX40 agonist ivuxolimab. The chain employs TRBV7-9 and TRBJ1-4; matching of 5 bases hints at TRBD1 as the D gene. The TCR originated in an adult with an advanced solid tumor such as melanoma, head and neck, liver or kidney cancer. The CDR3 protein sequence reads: CASSLERGSGEKLFF. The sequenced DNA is TGTGCCAGCAGCTTAGAAAGGGGATCTGGTGAAAAACTGTTTTTT.